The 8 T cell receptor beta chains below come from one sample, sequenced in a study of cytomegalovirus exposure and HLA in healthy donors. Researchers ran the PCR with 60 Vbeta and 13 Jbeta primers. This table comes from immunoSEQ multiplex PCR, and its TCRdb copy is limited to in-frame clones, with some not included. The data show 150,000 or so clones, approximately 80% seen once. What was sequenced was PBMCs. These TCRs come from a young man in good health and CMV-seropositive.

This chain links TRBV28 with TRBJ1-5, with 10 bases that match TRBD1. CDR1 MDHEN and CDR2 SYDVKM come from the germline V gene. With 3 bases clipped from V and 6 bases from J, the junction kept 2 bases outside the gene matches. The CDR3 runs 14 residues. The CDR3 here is CASSFDRGPQPQHF. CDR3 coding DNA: TGTGCCAGCAGTTTTGACAGGGGGCCTCAGCCCCAGCATTTT.

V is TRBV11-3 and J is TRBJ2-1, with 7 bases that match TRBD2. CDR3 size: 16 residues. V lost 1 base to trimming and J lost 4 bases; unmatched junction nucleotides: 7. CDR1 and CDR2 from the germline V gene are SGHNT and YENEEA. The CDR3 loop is CASSLAMSSGYNEQFF. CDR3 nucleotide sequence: TGTGCCAGCAGCTTAGCCATGTCTAGCGGTTACAATGAGCAGTTCTTC.

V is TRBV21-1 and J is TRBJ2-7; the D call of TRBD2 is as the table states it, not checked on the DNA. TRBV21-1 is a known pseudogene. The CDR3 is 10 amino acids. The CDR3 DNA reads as TGTGCCAGCCCTCCCTACGAGCAGTACTTC. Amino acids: CASPPYEQYF.

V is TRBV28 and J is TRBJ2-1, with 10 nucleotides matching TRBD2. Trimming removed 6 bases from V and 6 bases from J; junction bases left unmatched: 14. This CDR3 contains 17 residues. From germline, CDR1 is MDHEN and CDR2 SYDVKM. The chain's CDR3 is CASSSPRTSGTLNEQFF. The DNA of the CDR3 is TGTGCCAGCAGCTCCCCACGAACTAGCGGGACCCTCAATGAGCAGTTCTTC.

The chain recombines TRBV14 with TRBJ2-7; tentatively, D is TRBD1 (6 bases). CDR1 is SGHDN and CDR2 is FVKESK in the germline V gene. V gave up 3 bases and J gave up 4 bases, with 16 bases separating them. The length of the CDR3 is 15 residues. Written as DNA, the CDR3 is TGTGCCAGCAGCCAGGCCGGGACACCGACTTACGAGCAGTACTTC. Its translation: CASSQAGTPTYEQYF.

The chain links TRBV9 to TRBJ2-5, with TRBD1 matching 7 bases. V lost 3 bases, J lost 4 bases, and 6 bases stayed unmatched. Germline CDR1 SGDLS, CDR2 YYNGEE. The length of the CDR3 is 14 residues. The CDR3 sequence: CASSGGTAGETQYF. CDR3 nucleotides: TGTGCCAGCAGCGGAGGGACAGCAGGAGAGACCCAGTACTTC.

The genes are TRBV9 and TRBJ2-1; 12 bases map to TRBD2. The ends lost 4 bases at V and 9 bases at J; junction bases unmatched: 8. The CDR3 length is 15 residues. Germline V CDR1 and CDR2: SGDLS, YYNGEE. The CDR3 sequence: CASSPGLAGRPEQFF. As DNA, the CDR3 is TGTGCCAGCAGCCCAGGACTAGCGGGAAGACCTGAGCAGTTCTTC.

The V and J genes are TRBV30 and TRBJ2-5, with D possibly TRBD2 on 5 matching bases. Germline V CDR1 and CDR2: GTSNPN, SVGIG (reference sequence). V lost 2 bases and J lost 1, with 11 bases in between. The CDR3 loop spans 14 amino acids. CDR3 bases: TGTGCCTGGAGTCCTCCGGGGTCCCAAGAGACCCAGTACTTC. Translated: CAWSPPGSQETQYF. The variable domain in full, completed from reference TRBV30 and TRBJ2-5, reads SQTIHQWPATLVQPVGSPLSLECTVEGTSNPNLYWYRQAAGRGLQLLFYSVGIGQISSEVPQNLSASRPQDRQFILSSKKLLLSDSGFYLCAWSPPGSQETQYFGPGTRLLVL.